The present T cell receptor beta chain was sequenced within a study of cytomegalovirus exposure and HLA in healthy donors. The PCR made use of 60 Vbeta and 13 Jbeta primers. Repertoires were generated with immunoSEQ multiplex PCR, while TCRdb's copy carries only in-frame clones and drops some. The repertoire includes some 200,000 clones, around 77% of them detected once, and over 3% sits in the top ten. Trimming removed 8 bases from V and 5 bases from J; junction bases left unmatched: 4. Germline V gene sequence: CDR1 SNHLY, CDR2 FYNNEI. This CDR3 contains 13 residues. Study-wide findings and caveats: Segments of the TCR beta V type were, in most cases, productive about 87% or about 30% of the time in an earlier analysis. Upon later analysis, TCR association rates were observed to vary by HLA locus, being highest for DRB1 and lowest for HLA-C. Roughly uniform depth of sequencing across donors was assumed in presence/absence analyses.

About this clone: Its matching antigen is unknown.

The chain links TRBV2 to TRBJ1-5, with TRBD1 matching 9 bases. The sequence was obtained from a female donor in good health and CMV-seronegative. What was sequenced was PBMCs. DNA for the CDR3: TGTGCCAGCTGTACAGGGGGCGATCAGCCCCAGCATTTT. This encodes CASCTGGDQPQHF.